Sequencing of this TCR beta chain was carried out in a study of graft-versus-host responses after intestinal transplantation (dated by TCRdb to about 2021). Describing the broader study: The transplants that recipients got were multivisceral, liver-intestinal, or isolated intestinal. Alloreactive clones were identified by sequencing pre-transplant mixed lymphocyte reaction products and comparing them with unstimulated pre-transplant donor and recipient T cells. Samples from three later patients were sequenced in-house on an Illumina MiSeq with MiXCR processing rather than by the commercial service. After intestinal transplantation, graft-versus-host and host-versus-graft alloreactive T cell clones in the graft, circulation and bone marrow were tracked using bulk TCR-beta CDR3 sequencing. The cohort enrolled 24 intestinal transplant recipients, one of whom was a retransplant, and a few patients without pretransplant specimens were excluded. Donor T cell macrochimerism was defined as a peak of at least 4% donor T cells among recipient peripheral blood mononuclear cells. Every recipient was given anti-thymocyte globulin induction, followed by roughly 3 years of maintenance tacrolimus and steroids. What the work shows at the level of the full study, not this receptor alone: Patients with donor T cell macrochimerism had high GvH to HvG T cell clonal ratios in their allografts. The relatively low number and heterogeneity of intestinal transplant patients limited the conclusions. GvH clones were detected in recipient bone marrow, and some of these GvH clones were observed earlier in ileal mucosa or blood, consistent with an intestinal mucosal origin. Early after transplant, peak levels of circulating GvH clones were found to be associated with declines in HvG clones.

Intraepithelial and lamina propria lymphocytes were isolated from graft specimens using dithiothreitol, EDTA incubations and collagenase D digestion. Bulk TCR-beta sequencing was performed on serial intestinal graft biopsy specimens collected as late as 600 days after transplant. Receptors were amplified or captured by the immunoSEQ multiplex PCR assay. For most patients, high-throughput TCR-beta CDR3 sequencing of genomic DNA was performed by Adaptive Biotechnologies. As for how the authors treated the data: Adaptive's ImmunoSEQ software was the source of the TCR sequencing data for 18 patients, while three other patients were processed with MiXCR and VDJtools. CDR3 nucleotide sequences shared between donor and recipient were removed because the origin of such sequences could not be assigned. Alloreactive clones required at least 2-fold expansion over unstimulated cells and minimum CFSE-low frequency of 0.002% (template counts) or 0.001% (read counts). Clones were considered mappable if detected in sequenced pre-transplant spleen, lymph node, or MLR CFSE-low populations of the donor or recipient. The cumulative frequency of alloreactive clones was calculated as a percentage of all sequences, weighted by copy number. The table comes from immuneACCESS by way of TCRdb, which keeps in-frame sequences with V and J called. Part of the clones is missing from these tables; in studies checked, under half for an unresolved V gene and the rest for unknown reasons. The V and J calls and clone size were taken over from that table, and D and trimming were inferred from the DNA. The table for this sample lists just over 8,000 clones; around 68% of them were counted only once. The ten largest make up roughly 9.6% of the sample.

A few counts support this clone. Its antigen is still unknown. Per-nucleotide qualities are absent, and no much larger clonotype sits a single base away. At the junction V is shortened by 6 bases and J by 7 bases, with 19 bases in between. Taken from cysteine to phenylalanine, the CDR3 has 15 residues. The sequence is cut down to CDR3 DNA, 45 bases in frame from base 1. CDR1 MNHEY and CDR2 SVGAGI are derived from the germline V gene. Sequencing used ileum tissue, obtained approximately 450 days after transplant. This TCR came from a human patient who received an intestinal transplant, so some T cells may come from the graft donor. Rearrangement joined TRBV6-5 to TRBJ2-1, with TRBD2 as a weak D call on 7 bases. CDR3 sequence: CASRPPGGLSNEQFF. The nucleotide sequence is TGTGCCAGCAGGCCCCCGGGGGGCCTATCAAATGAGCAGTTCTTC.